This note documents a single T cell receptor (beta chain) sequence. Its antigen is still unknown. No quality values exist for individual bases; no much larger clone is one base distant. The CDR1 and CDR2 encoded by the germline V gene are MDHEN and SYDVKM. The CDR3 has 16 amino acids, counting the end cysteine and phenylalanine. Only the CDR3 part of the read is kept: 48 bases, read in frame from the first base. Here V drops 8 bases and J drops 0 bases, and the junction holds 13 bases not matched to any gene. This entry is derived from a study of blood T cells in healthy people across ages (dated by TCRdb to about 2015). Regarding the research as a whole: Template switching captured roughly one uniquely barcoded TCR beta cDNA molecule per two T cells in model experiments. Donors were grouped into four age groups: young (average approximately 15 years), middle-aged (about 40), aged (around 66) and long-lived (just over 80). The study measured age-related changes in TCR beta repertoire diversity using deep sequencing normalized with unique cDNA molecular identifiers. Donors of different ages were randomly distributed across sequencing lanes to avoid experimental bias. Using the same blood draw, the study looked at two additional independent replicas of 1 million unique cDNA reads for two donors, one aged 18 to 30 and the other aged 80 or older.

The roughly 39 donors, aged about 6 to 95 years, were systemically healthy Caucasian individuals from Russia. Approximately 9 milliliters of peripheral blood were collected from each donor into EDTA-treated Vacutainer tubes. Ficoll-Paque density-gradient centrifugation was used to isolate PBMCs, with at least 6.5 million per sample. Trizol reagent was used to extract total RNA from PBMCs, with at least 6 micrograms per sample. The percentages of naive CD45RAhigh/CD27high T cells were determined by flow cytometry on a PBMC aliquot from every donor. What the work shows at the level of the full study, not this receptor alone: Donor CMV infection status was unknown, potentially confounding age-related changes in expanded clonotypes. Since profiling was done on bulk unsorted PBMCs, naive and antigen-experienced compartments could not be conclusively compared. Estimates of total diversity from one million sequenced T cells were regarded as lower bounds and underestimates. Compared with the aged group, the long-lived group had more naive CD4+ T cells, fewer expanded clones and increased TCR diversity, a pattern suggesting age selection. The percentage of naive T cells measured by flow cytometry correlated strongly with observed TCR beta diversity. Observed TCR beta diversity per million T cells fell roughly linearly with age, and a significant reduction was already apparent by age around 36.

Library generation was performed with 5' RACE. The second PCR ran for roughly 6 to 11 cycles and used a J-beta primer mix along with a sample-barcoded 5' primer. A template-switch 5' adaptor carrying 12 random nucleotides introduced a unique molecular identifier onto each TCR beta cDNA molecule. At least 2.5 million CDR3-containing paired-end reads were obtained from each sample. The Mint cDNA synthesis kit, primed by a TRBC-specific oligonucleotide, was used to synthesize first-strand cDNA from all RNA. After uracil-DNA glycosylase treatment, a first 18-cycle PCR used universal primers M1SS and BC2_uni_R on all cDNA. The authors' pipeline ran thus. For normalization, 1 million high-quality reads were randomly selected from each sample, with every read carrying a distinct molecular identifier. Instead of being binned into consensus sequences, reads that shared molecular identifiers were thrown out. MiTCR, with a Q25 quality threshold and the strictest error-elimination algorithm, was used for CDR3 identification, clonotype clustering and error correction. A nonparametric unseen species model with Euler transformation was used to estimate a lower bound on total TCR beta diversity. The public reads were reanalyzed by TCRdb: fastp trimming at Q25, MiXCR alignment, in-frame beta chains only. Each record represents a unique CDR3 protein, reported with the most common genes and DNA among its rows. TCRdb, not the original authors, processed these V and J calls. The sample records roughly 1.9 million distinct CDR3 sequences, about two fifths of which are singletons. Roughly 23% of the sample is held by the ten biggest clonotypes.

Recombination connected TRBV28 to TRBJ2-7; a stretch of 7 junction bases matches TRBD1. This TCR derives from a human donor in good health. The sample comprised blood. At the DNA level, the sequence is TGTGCCAGCGCTGTAAAAGGACAGGTGAGCTCCTACGAGCAGTACTTC. It specifies CASAVKGQVSSYEQYF.